This TCR beta chain originates from a study of cytomegalovirus exposure and HLA in healthy donors. Broader study findings: When the data were analyzed later, several of the most significant clusters appeared to be linked to common viral pathogens. Despite most TCR sequences being rare, some public TCRs occurred in many donors.

In this sample, this clone turned up a few times. Its antigen is unidentified. PCR was performed using 60 Vbeta and 13 Jbeta primers. The data were produced by immunoSEQ multiplex PCR, yet TCRdb's version contains in-frame clones alone and is incomplete. The sample lists some 140,000 clones, 75% occurring once. The sequenced sample consisted of PBMCs. This TCR came from a man in his thirties or forties in good health and CMV-seronegative.

CDR3 in amino acids: CSVRGGGPTKNIQYF. The CDR3 DNA sequence: TGCAGCGTCCGCGGGGGAGGCCCAACCAAAAACATTCAGTACTTC. The genes are TRBV29-1 and TRBJ2-4; TRBD2 matches at 7 bases. The CDR3 sequence is 15 residues long. V shed 6 bases and J 2 bases; nucleotides not matched to a gene: 10. Germline loops: CDR1 SQVTM, CDR2 ANQGSEA.